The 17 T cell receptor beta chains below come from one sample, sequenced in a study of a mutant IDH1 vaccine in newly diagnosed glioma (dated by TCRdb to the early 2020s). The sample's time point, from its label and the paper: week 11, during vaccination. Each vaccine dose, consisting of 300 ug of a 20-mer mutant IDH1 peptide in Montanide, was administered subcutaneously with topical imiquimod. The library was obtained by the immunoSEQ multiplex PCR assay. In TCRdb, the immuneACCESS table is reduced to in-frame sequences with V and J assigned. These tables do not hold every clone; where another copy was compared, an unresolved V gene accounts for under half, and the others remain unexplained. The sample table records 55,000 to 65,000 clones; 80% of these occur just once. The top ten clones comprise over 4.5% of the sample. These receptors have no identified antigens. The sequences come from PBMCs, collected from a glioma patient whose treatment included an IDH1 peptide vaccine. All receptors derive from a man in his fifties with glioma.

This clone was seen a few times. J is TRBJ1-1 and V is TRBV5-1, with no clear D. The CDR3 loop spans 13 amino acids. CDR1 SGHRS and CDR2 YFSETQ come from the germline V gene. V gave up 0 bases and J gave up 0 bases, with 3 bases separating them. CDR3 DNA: TGCGCCAGCAGCTTGGAGGTGAACACTGAAGCTTTCTTT. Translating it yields CASSLEVNTEAFF.

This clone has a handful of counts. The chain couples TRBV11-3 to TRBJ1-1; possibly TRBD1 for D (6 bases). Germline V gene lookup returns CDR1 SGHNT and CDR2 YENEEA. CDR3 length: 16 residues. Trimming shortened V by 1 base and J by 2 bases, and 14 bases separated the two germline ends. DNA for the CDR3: TGTGCCAGCAGCTTAGGAGGGGGACGGTCAAACACTGAAGCTTTCTTT. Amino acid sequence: CASSLGGGRSNTEAFF.

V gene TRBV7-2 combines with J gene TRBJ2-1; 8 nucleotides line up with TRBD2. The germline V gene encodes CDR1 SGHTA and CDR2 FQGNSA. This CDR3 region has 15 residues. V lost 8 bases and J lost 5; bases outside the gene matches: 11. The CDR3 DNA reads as TGTGCCAGCTGCCCGGAAGCGGGGGCCCACAATGAGCAGTTCTTC. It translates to CASCPEAGAHNEQFF.

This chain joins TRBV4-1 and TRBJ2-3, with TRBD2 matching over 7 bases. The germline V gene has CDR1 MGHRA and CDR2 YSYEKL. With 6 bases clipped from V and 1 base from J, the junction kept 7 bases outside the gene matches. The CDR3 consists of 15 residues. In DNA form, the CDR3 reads TGCGCCAGCAGGCCTCTAGCGGCCGGCACAGATACGCAGTATTTT. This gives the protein CASRPLAAGTDTQYF.

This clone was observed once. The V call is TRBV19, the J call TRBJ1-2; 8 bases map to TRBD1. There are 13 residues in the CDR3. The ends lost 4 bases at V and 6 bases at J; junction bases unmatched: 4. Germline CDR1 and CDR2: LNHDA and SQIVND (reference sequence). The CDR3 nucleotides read TGTGCCAGTAGTAGACCGGACAGGGATGGCTACACCTTC. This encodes CASSRPDRDGYTF.

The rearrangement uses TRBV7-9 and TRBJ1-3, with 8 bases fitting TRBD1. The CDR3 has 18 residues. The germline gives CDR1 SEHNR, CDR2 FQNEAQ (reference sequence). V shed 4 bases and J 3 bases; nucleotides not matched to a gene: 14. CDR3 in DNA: TGTGCCAGCAGCTCCTCCCTCCGGACAGGGCCGCTTGGAAACACCATATATTTT. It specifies CASSSSLRTGPLGNTIYF.

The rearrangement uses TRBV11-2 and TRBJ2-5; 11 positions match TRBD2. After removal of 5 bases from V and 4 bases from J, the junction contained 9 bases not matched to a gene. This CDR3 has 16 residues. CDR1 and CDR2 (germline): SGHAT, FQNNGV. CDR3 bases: TGTGCCAGCAGCCAAGATCTAGCGGGAGGACGAGAGACCCAGTACTTC. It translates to CASSQDLAGGRETQYF.

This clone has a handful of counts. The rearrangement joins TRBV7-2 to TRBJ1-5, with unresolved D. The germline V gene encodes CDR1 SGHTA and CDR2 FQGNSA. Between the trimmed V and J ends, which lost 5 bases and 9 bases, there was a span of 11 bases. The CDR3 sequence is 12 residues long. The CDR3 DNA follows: TGTGCCAGCAGCCTGGAGGCAGGGCCCCAGCATTTT. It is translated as CASSLEAGPQHF.

CDR3 coding DNA: TGTGCCAGCAGCTGGGACTCCTACAATGAGCAGTTCTTC. It translates to CASSWDSYNEQFF. This sequence joins TRBV11-3 and TRBJ2-1, with no clear D. The germline V and J ends were trimmed by 4 bases and 0 bases, with 4 bases remaining between them. CDR1 SGHNT and CDR2 YENEEA come from the germline V gene. The CDR3 runs to 13 residues.

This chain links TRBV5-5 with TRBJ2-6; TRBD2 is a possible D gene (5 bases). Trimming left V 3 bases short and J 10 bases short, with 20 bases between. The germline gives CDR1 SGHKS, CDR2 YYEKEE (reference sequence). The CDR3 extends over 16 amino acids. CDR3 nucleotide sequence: TGTGCCAGCAGCTGGGAGTTTTTGAGTTTGGAAAACGTCCTGACTTTC. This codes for CASSWEFLSLENVLTF.

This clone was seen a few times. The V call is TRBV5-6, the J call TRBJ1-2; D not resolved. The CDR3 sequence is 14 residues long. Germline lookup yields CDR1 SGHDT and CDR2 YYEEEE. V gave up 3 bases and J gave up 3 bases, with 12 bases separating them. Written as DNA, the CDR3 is TGTGCCAGCAGCTCCCCGCGTGGCCACTATGGCTACACCTTC. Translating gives CASSSPRGHYGYTF.

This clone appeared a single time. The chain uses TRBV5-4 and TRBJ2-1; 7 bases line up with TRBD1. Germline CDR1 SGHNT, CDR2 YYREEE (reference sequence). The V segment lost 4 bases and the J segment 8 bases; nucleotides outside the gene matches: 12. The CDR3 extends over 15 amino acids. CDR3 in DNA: TGTGCCAGCAGCCGCCGGGACAGACAGTTTGATGAGCAGTTCTTC. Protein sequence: CASSRRDRQFDEQFF.

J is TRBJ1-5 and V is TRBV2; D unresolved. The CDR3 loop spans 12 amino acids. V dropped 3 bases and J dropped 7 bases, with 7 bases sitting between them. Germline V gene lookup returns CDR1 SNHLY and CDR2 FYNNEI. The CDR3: CASSERQQPQHF. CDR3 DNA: TGTGCCAGCAGTGAGCGGCAACAGCCCCAGCATTTT.

The CDR3 is CASSPPLAGGGDEQFF. CDR3 coding DNA: TGCGCCAGCAGCCCTCCCCTAGCGGGAGGAGGCGATGAGCAGTTCTTC. The chain couples TRBV5-1 to TRBJ2-1, with 11 nucleotides matching TRBD2. This CDR3 comprises 16 residues. Germline-derived CDR1 and CDR2 are SGHRS and YFSETQ. The V segment lost 4 bases and the J segment 8 bases; nucleotides outside the gene matches: 11.

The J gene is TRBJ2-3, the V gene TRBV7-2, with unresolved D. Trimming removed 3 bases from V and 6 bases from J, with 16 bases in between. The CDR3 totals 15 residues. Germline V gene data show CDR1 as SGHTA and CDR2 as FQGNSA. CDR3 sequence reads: CASSFRTPGRDTQYF. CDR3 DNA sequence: TGTGCCAGCAGCTTCAGGACCCCGGGCAGGGATACGCAGTATTTT.

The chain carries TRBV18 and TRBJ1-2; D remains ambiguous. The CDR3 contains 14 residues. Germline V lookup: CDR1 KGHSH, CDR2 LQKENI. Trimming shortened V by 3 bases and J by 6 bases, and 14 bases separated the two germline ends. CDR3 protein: CASSPDRGRNGYTF. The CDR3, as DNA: TGTGCCAGCTCACCGGATAGAGGGAGGAATGGCTACACCTTC. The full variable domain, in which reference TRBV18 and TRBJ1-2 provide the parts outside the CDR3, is NAGVMQNPRHLVRRRGQEARLRCSPMKGHSHVYWYRQLPEEGLKFMVYLQKENIIDESGMPKERFSAEFPKEGPSILRIQQVVRGDSAAYFCASSPDRGRNGYTFGSGTRLTVV.

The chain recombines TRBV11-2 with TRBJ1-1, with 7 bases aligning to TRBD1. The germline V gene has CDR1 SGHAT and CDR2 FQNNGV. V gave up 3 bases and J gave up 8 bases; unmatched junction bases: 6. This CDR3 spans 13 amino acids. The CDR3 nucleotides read TGTGCCAGCAGCTTGACAGGGTATACCGAAGCTTTCTTT. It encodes CASSLTGYTEAFF.